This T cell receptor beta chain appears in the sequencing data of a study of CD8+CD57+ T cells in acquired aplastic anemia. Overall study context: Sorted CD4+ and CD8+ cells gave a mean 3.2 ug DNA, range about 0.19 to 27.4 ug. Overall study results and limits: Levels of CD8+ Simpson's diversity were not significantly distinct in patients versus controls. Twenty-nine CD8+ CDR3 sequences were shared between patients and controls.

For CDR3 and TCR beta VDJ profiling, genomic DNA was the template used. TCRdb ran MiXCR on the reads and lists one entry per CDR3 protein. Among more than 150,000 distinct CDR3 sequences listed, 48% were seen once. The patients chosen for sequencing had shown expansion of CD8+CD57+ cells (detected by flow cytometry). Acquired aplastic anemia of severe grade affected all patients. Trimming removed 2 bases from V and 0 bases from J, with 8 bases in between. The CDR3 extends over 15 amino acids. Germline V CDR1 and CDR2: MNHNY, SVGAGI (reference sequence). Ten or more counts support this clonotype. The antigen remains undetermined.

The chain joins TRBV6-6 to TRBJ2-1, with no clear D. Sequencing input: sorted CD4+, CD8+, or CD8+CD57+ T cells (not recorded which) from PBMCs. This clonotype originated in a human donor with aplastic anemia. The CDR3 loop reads CASSYGGSSYNEQFF. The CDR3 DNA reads TGTGCCAGCAGTTACGGCGGAAGCTCCTACAATGAGCAGTTCTTC.